One and the same sample provided the 32 T cell receptor beta chains below, sequenced in a study of CD8 T cells in ankylosing spondylitis. TCRdb re-derived calls from the 5' RACE reads in MiXCR, one entry per CDR3 protein. The table shows some 250,000 distinct CDR3 sequences, with around 11% occurring only once. Sequences were obtained from blood, either unsorted or a sorted T cell fraction (not recorded which). These receptors all stem from a male donor with ankylosing spondylitis or in good health (not recorded which).

In its sample, this clonotype was seen many times. The J gene is TRBJ2-2, the V gene TRBV5-1, with no clear D. Germline assignment: CDR1 SGHRS and CDR2 YFSETQ. The CDR3 contains 13 residues. V was clipped by 2 bases and J by 6 bases, with 8 bases between them. DNA for the CDR3: TGCGCCAGCAGCTTAAGTTCGGCCGGGGAGCTGTTTTTT. Its translation is CASSLSSAGELFF.

The chain joins TRBV12-3 or TRBV12-4 to TRBJ2-1; D gene unclear. With 5 bases removed from V and 8 bases from J, the gap between germline ends came to 7 bases. The CDR3 runs 11 residues. The DNA for the CDR3 is TGTGCCAGCAGTATCGACGATGAGCAGTTCTTC. Translating gives CASSIDDEQFF.

This chain connects TRBV20-1 to TRBJ1-5; TRBD1 matches 10 bases. The germline V gene has CDR1 DFQATT and CDR2 SNEGSKA (reference sequence). The CDR3 covers 16 residues. V gave up 6 bases and J gave up 1 base; unmatched junction bases: 9. The CDR3 DNA reads TGCAGTGCCGTCCCGGGACAGGGGTTGAGCAATCAGCCCCAGCATTTT. Translation: CSAVPGQGLSNQPQHF.

This clonotype was counted many times. The chain couples TRBV9 to TRBJ2-1, with 12 bases identical to TRBD2. This CDR3 contains 16 residues. Germline values: CDR1 SGDLS, CDR2 YYNGEE. Losses at the gene ends were 4 bases for V and 5 bases for J; bases not matched to a gene: 7. The CDR3 sequence: CASSSRTSGVHNEQFF. DNA of the CDR3: TGTGCCAGCAGCTCCCGGACTAGCGGGGTTCACAATGAGCAGTTCTTC.

This clonotype occurred many times. V is TRBV5-1 and J is TRBJ2-7; no definite D call. The CDR3 runs 14 residues. Germline V gives CDR1 SGHRS, CDR2 YFSETQ. V lost 3 bases and J lost 1, with 11 bases in between. This chain's CDR3 is CASSYSDGSYEQYF. DNA for the CDR3: TGCGCCAGCAGCTACTCGGACGGTTCCTACGAGCAGTACTTC.

This clonotype was seen many times. The J gene is TRBJ1-2, the V gene TRBV20-1; 8 nucleotides agree with TRBD1. This CDR3 region has 16 residues. After removal of 2 bases from V and 7 bases from J, the junction contained 15 bases not matched to a gene. Germline assignment: CDR1 DFQATT and CDR2 SNEGSKA (reference sequence). The CDR3: CSARPSGQGVYGGYTF. In nucleotides, the CDR3 is TGCAGTGCTAGACCTTCCGGACAGGGAGTATATGGTGGCTACACCTTC.

The chain has TRBV5-1 and TRBJ2-4; TRBD1 or TRBD2 may be the D gene (5 bases each). Germline V gene data show CDR1 as SGHRS and CDR2 as YFSETQ. The CDR3 extends over 14 amino acids. V was shortened by 8 bases and J by 0 bases, with 12 bases between the two germline ends. The CDR3 region is CASAPGTAKNIQYF. CDR3 DNA: TGCGCCAGTGCCCCGGGGACAGCCAAAAACATTCAGTACTTC.

This clonotype has at least ten counts. This sequence joins TRBV4-1 and TRBJ2-2; 7 bases map to TRBD1. The CDR3 has 16 amino acids. The trim removed 3 bases at V and 0 bases at J, leaving 4 bases unmatched. Germline CDR1 and CDR2: MGHRA and YSYEKL. The CDR3 protein is CASSHLTGSNTGELFF. The CDR3 DNA is TGCGCCAGCAGCCATTTGACAGGGTCGAACACCGGGGAGCTGTTTTTT.

CDR3 nucleotide sequence: TGTGCCAGCAGCGTCGGGTTCGGCTCCTACAATGAGCAGTTCTTC. Protein: CASSVGFGSYNEQFF. The chain combines TRBV9 with TRBJ2-1; no clear D. The germline V and J ends were trimmed by 2 bases and 0 bases, with 9 bases remaining between them. CDR1 SGDLS and CDR2 YYNGEE come from the germline V gene. This CDR3 is 15 amino acids long.

This clonotype has at least ten counts. The rearrangement links TRBV28 to TRBJ1-1; D is undetermined. Between the trimmed V and J ends, which lost 4 bases and 0 bases, there was a span of 9 bases. The germline gives CDR1 MDHEN, CDR2 SYDVKM. There are 14 residues in the CDR3. CDR3 amino acids: CASSSSSMNTEAFF. DNA for the CDR3: TGTGCCAGCAGTTCAAGCTCCATGAACACTGAAGCTTTCTTT.

This clonotype came up many times. This chain uses TRBV6-5 with TRBJ1-5; D uncertain. Trimming stripped 0 bases from V and 1 base from J, with 10 bases between. CDR3 length equals 16 residues. Per the germline V gene, CDR1 is MNHEY and CDR2 is SVGAGI. The CDR3 DNA reads as TGTGCCAGCAGTTACTCGAGTGGTATCAGCAATCAGCCCCAGCATTTT. Residues: CASSYSSGISNQPQHF.

The CDR3: CASSYDRDNEQFF. Here the CDR3 DNA reads TGTGCCAGCAGTTACGATAGGGACAATGAGCAGTTCTTC. The chain couples TRBV6-2 or TRBV6-3 to TRBJ2-1; no reliable D call. Trimming took off 2 bases at V and 5 bases at J, with 7 bases between the two ends. The germline V gene has CDR1 MNHEY and CDR2 SVGEGT. CDR3 length: 13 residues.

This clonotype was counted many times. The chain uses TRBV5-1 and TRBJ2-3, with D possibly matching TRBD1 (6 bases). V lost 0 bases, J lost 3 bases, and 11 bases lay in between. Germline V lookup: CDR1 SGHRS, CDR2 YFSETQ. The CDR3 has 15 residues. The CDR3 reads CASSLEGRGTDTQYF. In nucleotides, the CDR3 is TGCGCCAGCAGCTTGGAGGGTAGGGGGACAGATACGCAGTATTTT.

V and J are TRBV19 and TRBJ1-5, with TRBD1 identical over 7 bases. V lost 6 bases to trimming and J lost 5 bases; unmatched junction nucleotides: 7. The CDR3 is 14 residues long. Germline V CDR1 and CDR2: LNHDA, SQIVND (reference sequence). The CDR3 here is CASSPTGVHQPQHF. The CDR3 coding sequence is TGTGCCAGTAGCCCCACAGGGGTCCATCAGCCCCAGCATTTT.

The V gene is TRBV20-1, the J gene TRBJ2-4, with 9 bases that match TRBD2. V shed 7 bases and J 3 bases; nucleotides not matched to a gene: 16. This CDR3 has 17 residues. Germline lookup yields CDR1 DFQATT and CDR2 SNEGSKA (reference sequence). CDR3 loop: CSVGGQAGGLGKNIQYF. For the CDR3, the DNA is TGCAGTGTCGGGGGACAAGCGGGGGGCTTAGGCAAAAACATTCAGTACTTC.

Many counts were recorded for this clonotype. The gene calls are TRBV5-1 and TRBJ2-5; unclear D gene. Per germline, CDR1 SGHRS and CDR2 YFSETQ. Trimming left V 3 bases short and J 1 base short, with 4 bases between. The CDR3 length is 12 residues. The CDR3 spells CASSWVQETQYF. In DNA form, the CDR3 reads TGCGCCAGCAGCTGGGTCCAAGAGACCCAGTACTTC.

This clonotype has a count of ten or more. V gene TRBV29-1 combines with J gene TRBJ2-7, with 9 nucleotides matching TRBD1. The CDR3 covers 17 residues. In germline, CDR1 is SQVTM, CDR2 ANQGSEA. Germline trimming cut 3 bases from V and 3 bases from J; bases unmatched to any gene: 15. The CDR3 nucleotides are TGCAGCGTTGAGGGGGACAGGGAATCCTCCACCTTCTACGAGCAGTACTTC. It yields the protein CSVEGDRESSTFYEQYF.

In its sample, this clonotype was seen many times. The chain employs TRBV12-3 or TRBV12-4 and TRBJ2-2; a possible D gene is TRBD1 (6 bases). The V and J ends lost 7 bases and 2 bases respectively, with 11 bases between them. The CDR3 length is 14 residues. DNA for the CDR3: TGTGCCAGCATAGACAGGTCTAACACCGGGGAGCTGTTTTTT. This encodes CASIDRSNTGELFF.

This clonotype was detected ten times or more. In DNA form, the CDR3 reads TGCAGTGCTAGTGGGCAGGGTGTCGAGCAGTACTTC. Encoded protein: CSASGQGVEQYF. The rearrangement joins TRBV20-1 to TRBJ2-7; D may be TRBD1 (5 bases). Germline V lookup: CDR1 DFQATT, CDR2 SNEGSKA (reference sequence). This CDR3 is built from 12 residues. V was pared by 3 bases and J by 6 bases, with 12 bases between.

This clonotype was observed many times. V is TRBV11-3 and J is TRBJ1-5; TRBD1 aligns across 10 bases. Germline CDR1 reads SGHNT; CDR2 reads YENEEA. The ends lost 5 bases at V and 5 bases at J; junction bases unmatched: 24. The CDR3 is 21 amino acids. CDR3 in amino acids: CASSQVARDRGWWIGDQPQHF. The CDR3 DNA sequence: TGTGCCAGCAGCCAGGTCGCCCGGGACAGGGGATGGTGGATTGGGGATCAGCCCCAGCATTTT.

This clonotype was detected ten times or more. The chain carries TRBV3-1 and TRBJ1-1; no definite D call. The length of the CDR3 is 14 residues. V shed 4 bases and J shed 5 bases, with 14 bases lying between them. From germline, CDR1 is LGHDT and CDR2 YNNKEL (reference sequence). The CDR3 is CASSPGWRETEAFF. The DNA for the CDR3 is TGTGCCAGCAGCCCCGGGTGGAGGGAGACTGAAGCTTTCTTT.

This clonotype was counted ten times or more. The chain links TRBV9 to TRBJ1-1; 8 bases line up with TRBD1. CDR3 length equals 14 residues. Trimming at V came to 3 bases and at J to 4 bases, leaving 5 bases not matched to a gene. Germline V CDR1 and CDR2: SGDLS, YYNGEE. For the CDR3, the DNA is TGTGCCAGCAGCGGAAGGACAGGGTCCACTGAAGCTTTCTTT. Translated: CASSGRTGSTEAFF.

This clonotype has ten or more counts. J is TRBJ2-1 and V is TRBV16; D is undetermined. The CDR3 totals 14 residues. Germline-derived CDR1 and CDR2 are KGHSY and FQNENV. Trimming removed 1 base from V and 9 bases from J, with 13 bases in between. CDR3 sequence reads: CASSQFISSAEQFF. The CDR3 DNA follows: TGTGCCAGCAGCCAATTTATTTCCTCTGCTGAGCAGTTCTTC.

This rearrangement joins TRBV28 to TRBJ2-5; no firm D call. Germline lookup yields CDR1 MDHEN and CDR2 SYDVKM. V lost 8 bases and J lost 1, with 17 bases in between. This CDR3 region has 15 residues. CDR3 region: CASQPPQVGQETQYF. The CDR3 DNA reads TGTGCCAGCCAACCCCCGCAGGTTGGCCAAGAGACCCAGTACTTC.

This clonotype was recorded many times. V is TRBV5-1 and J is TRBJ2-5, with 8 bases fitting TRBD2. V was pared by 2 bases and J by 6 bases, with 15 bases of the junction left unmatched. Germline V lookup: CDR1 SGHRS, CDR2 YFSETQ. CDR3 length: 17 amino acids. CDR3 loop: CASSLRVGGASTKTQYF. Here the CDR3 DNA reads TGCGCCAGCAGCTTAAGAGTCGGGGGGGCGTCGACGAAGACCCAGTACTTC. Full variable domain (rest looked up from reference TRBV5-1 and TRBJ2-5): KAGVTQTPRYLIKTRGQQVTLSCSPISGHRSVSWYQQTPGQGLQFLFEYFSETQRNKGNFPGRFSGRQFSNSRSEMNVSTLELGDSALYLCASSLRVGGASTKTQYFGPGTRLLVL.

J is TRBJ2-5 and V is TRBV11-3; 7 bases line up with TRBD1. Germline V gene lookup returns CDR1 SGHNT and CDR2 YENEEA. The CDR3 has 14 amino acids. The V gene end was trimmed by 4 bases and the J gene end by 7 bases; junction bases not matched to a gene: 9. The CDR3 coding sequence is TGTGCCAGCAGCTCCGAGACAGGGAAAGGGACCCAGTACTTC. Translated: CASSSETGKGTQYF. Filled out from reference TRBV11-3 and TRBJ2-5, the complete variable domain reads EAGVVQSPRYKIIEKKQPVAFWCNPISGHNTLYWYLQNLGQGPELLIRYENEEAVDDSQLPKDRFSAERLKGVDSTLKIQPAELGDSAVYLCASSSETGKGTQYFGPGTRLLVL.

Only a few counts were recorded for this clonotype. This may arise from a read error, as a much more abundant clone is one base away. The chain links TRBV5-1 to TRBJ2-3; unclear D gene. The V end was cut by 1 base, the J end by 12 bases, with 18 bases between. CDR1 is SGHRS and CDR2 is YFSETQ in the germline V gene. The CDR3 contains 14 residues. The CDR3 DNA is TGCGCCAGCAGCTTGTCGGGTCGCGACCCCTTACAGTATTTT. Translation: CASSLSGRDPLQYF.

This clonotype was observed many times. The rearrangement joins TRBV4-2 to TRBJ1-2, with TRBD1 matching over 8 bases. The ends lost 4 bases at V and 6 bases at J; junction bases unmatched: 7. The CDR3 has 14 amino acids. Germline V gene data show CDR1 as LGHNA and CDR2 as YNFKEQ. The CDR3 sequence: CASSPGQGVDGYTF. Here the CDR3 DNA reads TGTGCCAGCAGCCCCGGACAGGGCGTGGATGGCTACACCTTC.

CDR3 sequence: CASSHDRADTQYF. The DNA for the CDR3 is TGCGCCAGCAGCCATGACAGAGCAGATACGCAGTATTTT. V usage is TRBV5-1 and J usage is TRBJ2-3; tentative D call: TRBD1 (5 bases). Germline CDR1 is SGHRS and CDR2 is YFSETQ. This CDR3 is 13 amino acids long. V was trimmed by 4 bases and J by 4 bases, leaving 10 bases between them.

This chain joins TRBV30 and TRBJ2-3, with a weak D call TRBD2 (6 bases). Germline values: CDR1 GTSNPN, CDR2 SVGIG (reference sequence). Trimming left V 0 bases short and J 3 bases short, with 31 bases between. This CDR3 spans 21 amino acids. DNA for the CDR3: TGTGCCTGGAGTGTAGGAGTGGGTAGCGGAACCTCAGTTTTTGTGACAGATACGCAGTATTTT. This codes for CAWSVGVGSGTSVFVTDTQYF. The variable domain in full, completed from reference TRBV30 and TRBJ2-3, reads SQTIHQWPATLVQPVGSPLSLECTVEGTSNPNLYWYRQAAGRGLQLLFYSVGIGQISSEVPQNLSASRPQDRQFILSSKKLLLSDSGFYLCAWSVGVGSGTSVFVTDTQYFGPGTRLTVL.

This clonotype was observed a few times. The chain joins TRBV20-1 to TRBJ1-2, with D hard to call. Per the germline V gene, CDR1 is DFQATT and CDR2 is SNEGSKA (reference sequence). V was trimmed by 6 bases and J by 2 bases, leaving 16 bases between them. The length of the CDR3 is 14 residues. The CDR3 reads CSARRTQGNYGYTF. In DNA form, the CDR3 reads TGCAGTGCAAGGAGGACGCAAGGAAACTATGGCTACACCTTC.

This clonotype has a handful of counts. This sequence joins TRBV5-1 and TRBJ2-6, with D possibly TRBD2 on 6 matching bases. The CDR3 is made up of 18 amino acids. Trimming shortened V by 3 bases and J by 0 bases, and 16 bases separated the two germline ends. CDR1 is SGHRS, CDR2 YFSETQ, per germline. Here the CDR3 DNA reads TGCGCCAGCAGCTATGGGACTTCTTCGGCCTCTGGGGCCAACGTCCTGACTTTC. Translation: CASSYGTSSASGANVLTF.